The entry below gives a single T cell receptor beta chain sequence along with its context. V lost 5 bases and J lost 2, with 16 bases in between. Germline CDR1 LNHDA, CDR2 SQIVND (reference sequence). The CDR3 is 15 residues long. The sample originates from a study of blood T cell repertoires in COVID-19. Study background: Both acute and convalescent COVID-19 samples were obtained from the United States, Italy and Spain. T cells, B-cell-depleted T cells, or PBMCs supplied cDNA or gDNA.

Per the original methods: Reference gene primer amplification gave estimated nucleated cell counts. Some clones are missing from TCRdb's copy, which holds only in-frame ones; the method was immunoSEQ multiplex PCR. V, J and clone size reflect that table, while D and trimming were determined from the DNA. Of approximately 120,000 clones listed, over 75% are singletons. The rearrangement links TRBV19 to TRBJ2-7; a weak D match, TRBD2 (5 bases). This receptor was taken from an elderly woman with acute or convalescent COVID-19. Sample: peripheral blood. In DNA, the CDR3 is TGTGCCAGTAGTGTGTCGGGGATGATTCCCTACGAGCAGTACTTC. As protein: CASSVSGMIPYEQYF.